Described below is a single TCR beta chain sequence and its context. CDR1 and CDR2 from the germline V gene are SGDLS and YYNGEE. V lost 0 bases and J lost 2, with 12 bases in between. The CDR3 length is 15 residues. These data are taken from a study of CD8 T cells in Susac syndrome. Purification of the CD8+ and CD4+ T cells relied on negative isolation, and TEMRA cells underwent FACS enrichment. Roughly 0.45 to 1 ug RNA was reverse transcribed with random hexamers. TCRdb re-analysed the immunoSEQ multiplex PCR reads in MiXCR, keeping a single row per CDR3 protein. The sample consists of 100,000 to 110,000 distinct CDR3 sequences, about 96% of them appearing once.

This sequence joins TRBV9 and TRBJ2-7; D may be TRBD2 (6 bases). The specimen sequenced was CD8+ T cells from PBMCs. The clonotype comes from a human donor with Susac syndrome. The CDR3 region has the DNA TGTGCCAGCAGCGTAGCGGCGGGGACCACCTACGAGCAGTACTTC. This codes for CASSVAAGTTYEQYF. Drawing the rest from reference TRBV9 and TRBJ2-7, the complete variable domain is DSGVTQTPKHLITATGQRVTLRCSPRSGDLSVYWYQQSLDQGLQFLIQYYNGEERAKGNILERFSAQQFPDLHSELNLSSLELGDSALYFCASSVAAGTTYEQYFGPGTRLTVT.